This T cell receptor (beta chain) was recorded in a study of T cell responses to AZD1222 COVID-19 vaccine. General observations from the study: The span of vaccine-associated CD4 TCRs extended across spike, with dominance at 160-218 and 743-854. Sampling that yielded the repertoires occurred only after the peak T cell response. Clonal diversity was possibly underestimated, and white British individuals and females predominated among donors. Spike-specific TCR repertoires showed rising breadth and depth after two AZD1222 doses.

For this clone: Its specificity is not known.

Here immunoSEQ multiplex PCR was the method, and the copy in TCRdb shows in-frame clones only, minus some. The sample consists of approximately 83,000 clones, about 89% of them appearing once. This TCR was sampled from an adult in good health. The starting material was peripheral blood, obtained on day 0 of MenACWY control vaccination.

The CDR3 coding sequence is TGCGCCAGCAGCTTGGCCACTAGCGGCGTTGCCACGCAGTATTTT. Residues: CASSLATSGVATQYF. The chain employs TRBV5-1 and TRBJ2-3; 8 nucleotides align to TRBD2. The CDR3 totals 15 residues. V gave up 0 bases and J gave up 9 bases; unmatched junction bases: 9. Germline values: CDR1 SGHRS, CDR2 YFSETQ. Supplemented by reference TRBV5-1 and TRBJ2-3, the full variable domain reads KAGVTQTPRYLIKTRGQQVTLSCSPISGHRSVSWYQQTPGQGLQFLFEYFSETQRNKGNFPGRFSGRQFSNSRSEMNVSTLELGDSALYLCASSLATSGVATQYFGPGTRLTVL.